The T cell receptor beta chain under discussion was sequenced for a study of T-cell reconstitution after alpha-beta-depleted transplantation in children. The length of the CDR3 is 14 residues. In germline, CDR1 is DFQATT, CDR2 SNEGSKA (reference sequence). Between the trimmed V and J ends, which lost 3 bases and 2 bases, there was a span of 14 bases. Unique molecular identifiers were built into the TCRbeta library. TCRdb re-called the PCR reads through MiXCR, storing one row per CDR3 protein. In the table there are 300,000 to 400,000 distinct CDR3 sequences, roughly 14% of which are singletons. The receptor's source is a human donor who donated a stem cell graft to a child with Fanconi anemia. Source: PBMCs, taken from the stem cell graft. The chain uses TRBV20-1 and TRBJ2-7; D is ambiguous. As DNA, the CDR3 is TGCAGTGCTAGCGGGTCGCGATCGGCCTACGAGCAGTACTTC. Translation: CSASGSRSAYEQYF.